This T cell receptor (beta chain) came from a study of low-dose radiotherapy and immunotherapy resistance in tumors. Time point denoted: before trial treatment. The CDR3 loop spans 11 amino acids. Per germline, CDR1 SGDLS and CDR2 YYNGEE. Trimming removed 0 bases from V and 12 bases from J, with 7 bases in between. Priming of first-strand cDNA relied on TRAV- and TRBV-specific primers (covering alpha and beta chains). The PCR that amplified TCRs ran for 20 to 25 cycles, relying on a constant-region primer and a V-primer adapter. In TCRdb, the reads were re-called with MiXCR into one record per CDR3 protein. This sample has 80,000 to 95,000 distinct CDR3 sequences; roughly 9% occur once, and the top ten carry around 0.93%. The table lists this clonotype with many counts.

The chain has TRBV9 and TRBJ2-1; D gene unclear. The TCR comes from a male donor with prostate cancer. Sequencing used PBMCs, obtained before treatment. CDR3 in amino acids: CASSVVSRQFF. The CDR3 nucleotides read TGTGCCAGCAGCGTAGTAAGCAGGCAGTTCTTC.